Shown below are 17 T cell receptor beta chains from a single sample sequenced in a study of prognosis after radiotherapy for stage I lung cancer. Amplification of the TCR beta CDR3 (from genomic DNA) was done by two-round multiplex PCR. First-round PCR amplification was performed with primers specific to each TRBV and TRBJ gene. Each CDR3 protein gets one entry after TCRdb re-called the multiplex PCR reads with MiXCR. The sample shows tens of thousands of distinct CDR3 sequences, around 30% of them seen only once. The sequenced sample was PBMCs, obtained before or after stereotactic body radiation therapy (not recorded which). The receptor source for this set is a donor over 45 with non-small cell lung cancer.

This clonotype was seen at least ten times. This chain uses TRBV28 with TRBJ1-3; tentatively, D is TRBD1 (6 bases). The ends were cut back, 3 bases at V and 5 bases at J, with 14 bases in the middle. The CDR3 consists of 15 residues. Germline loops: CDR1 MDHEN, CDR2 SYDVKM. This CDR3 is CASSFRGGLRNTIYF. Written as DNA, the CDR3 is TGTGCCAGCAGTTTCCGGGGGGGCTTAAGAAACACCATATATTTT.

There are a few counts of this clonotype. Just one base apart from a much larger clone, this may be a read error. The CDR3 region is CASSPQGLITDTQYF. The CDR3 coding sequence is TGTGCCAGCTCACCACAGGGTCTTATCACAGATACGCAGTATTTT. This sequence joins TRBV18 and TRBJ2-3; D unresolved. CDR3 size: 15 residues. Trimming took 1 base from V and 2 from J, leaving 10 bases between them. Germline V gene lookup returns CDR1 KGHSH and CDR2 LQKENI. Full variable domain (missing parts from reference TRBV18 and TRBJ2-3): NAGVMQNPRHLVRRRGQEARLRCSPMKGHSHVYWYRQLPEEGLKFMVYLQKENIIDESGMPKERFSAEFPKEGPSILRIQQVVRGDSAAYFCASSPQGLITDTQYFGPGTRLTVL.

The table lists this clonotype with many counts. The gene calls are TRBV4-1 and TRBJ2-7; D remains unclear. The germline CDR1 and CDR2 sequences are MGHRA and YSYEKL. V dropped 6 bases and J dropped 0 bases, with 15 bases sitting between them. This CDR3 comprises 15 residues. DNA for the CDR3: TGCGCCAGCAGTTTAATAGGCGGAAGCTCCTACGAGCAGTACTTC. As protein: CASSLIGGSSYEQYF.

This clonotype was counted many times. The rearrangement links TRBV7-9 to TRBJ2-7, with 7 bases fitting TRBD1. With V trimmed by 3 bases and J by 6 bases, 2 bases remained unmatched. The length of the CDR3 is 12 residues. CDR1 SEHNR and CDR2 FQNEAQ come from the germline V gene (reference sequence). CDR3 protein: CASSFRGSEQYF. CDR3 bases: TGTGCCAGCAGCTTCAGGGGGAGCGAGCAGTACTTC. Using reference TRBV7-9 and TRBJ2-7 for the parts outside the CDR3, the full variable domain is DTGVSQNPRHKITKRGQNVTFRCDPISEHNRLYWYRQTLGQGPEFLTYFQNEAQLEKSRLLSDRFSAERPKGSFSTLEIQRTEQGDSAMYLCASSFRGSEQYFGPGTRLTVT.

Comments on this clonotype: A much larger clone lies one base from this, so it may be a read error. The rearrangement links TRBV18 to TRBJ1-1, with D maybe TRBD1 (6 bases). There are 14 residues in the CDR3. Germline-derived CDR1 and CDR2 are KGHSH and LQKENI. The CDR3 spells CTSSPRQGIPEAFF. DNA of the CDR3: TGTACCAGCTCACCAAGGCAGGGGATACCTGAAGCTTTCTTT.

This clonotype was counted at least ten times. The CDR3 nucleotides are TGTGCCAGCAGTCCTTTGACGGGACTCTCTGGAAACACCATATATTTT. This encodes CASSPLTGLSGNTIYF. This chain uses TRBV6-1 with TRBJ1-3; tentatively, D is TRBD1 (5 bases). The V and J ends lost 5 bases and 0 bases respectively, with 14 bases between them. From germline, CDR1 is MNHNS and CDR2 SASEGT. The CDR3 has 16 amino acids.

The V call is TRBV4-1, the J call TRBJ2-2, with TRBD1 matching over 7 bases. This CDR3 spans 16 amino acids. Germline loops: CDR1 MGHRA, CDR2 YSYEKL. V shed 0 bases and J 1 base; nucleotides not matched to a gene: 2. The CDR3 sequence: CASSQDRTGNTGELFF. The CDR3 region has the DNA TGCGCCAGCAGCCAAGACAGGACAGGGAACACCGGGGAGCTGTTTTTT.

This clonotype occurred many times. The chain is built from TRBV25-1 and TRBJ1-4; 11 bases line up with TRBD1. The germline CDR1 and CDR2 sequences are MGHDK and SYGVNS. The CDR3 is made up of 15 amino acids. V gave up 2 bases and J gave up 7 bases; unmatched junction bases: 3. DNA of the CDR3: TGTGCCAGCAGTGAAATGGACAGGGGGCTTGAAAAACTGTTTTTT. Encoded protein: CASSEMDRGLEKLFF.

About this clonotype: It differs at one base from a far larger clone, so likely a read error. The V gene is TRBV7-8, the J gene TRBJ1-6, with D perhaps matching TRBD1 (5 bases). Germline V gene data show CDR1 as SGHVS and CDR2 as FQNEAQ. The CDR3 has 16 residues. CDR3 nucleotides: TGCGCCAGCAGCCGAATTTTAGACAGTGGGAAATCACCCCTCCACTTT. This encodes CASSRILDSGKSPLHF.

Many counts were recorded for this clonotype. This chain joins TRBV4-1 and TRBJ2-3; 12 nucleotides line up with TRBD2. The V gene end was trimmed by 4 bases and the J gene end by 2 bases; junction bases not matched to a gene: 4. The CDR3 extends over 16 amino acids. Germline CDR1 reads MGHRA; CDR2 reads YSYEKL. For the CDR3, the DNA is TGCGCCAGCAGCCTAAGACTAGCGGGGGACACAGATACGCAGTATTTT. Residues: CASSLRLAGDTDTQYF.

This clonotype was picked up many times. The chain couples TRBV11-2 to TRBJ2-1; 9 bases are a match to TRBD2. Germline V CDR1 and CDR2: SGHAT, FQNNGV. The CDR3 is made up of 15 amino acids. Unmatched junction bases numbered 4, after V lost 3 bases and J lost 4 bases. The CDR3 region has the DNA TGTGCCAGCAGCTTCCTCAGCGGGGGGTACAATGAGCAGTTCTTC. Protein: CASSFLSGGYNEQFF. The full variable domain, rest sourced from reference TRBV11-2 and TRBJ2-1, is EAGVAQSPRYKIIEKRQSVAFWCNPISGHATLYWYQQILGQGPKLLIQFQNNGVVDDSQLPKDRFSAERLKGVDSTLKIQPAKLEDSAVYLCASSFLSGGYNEQFFGPGTRLTVL.

This clonotype occurred many times. The V call is TRBV18, the J call TRBJ2-1; D remains unclear. This CDR3 is 14 amino acids long. Germline V gene lookup returns CDR1 KGHSH and CDR2 LQKENI. The V and J ends lost 1 base and 4 bases respectively, with 8 bases between them. The CDR3, as DNA: TGTGCCAGCTCACCACAGGCAGATTACAATGAGCAGTTCTTC. It is translated as CASSPQADYNEQFF.

This clonotype was seen many times. The chain is built from TRBV14 and TRBJ2-7; no reliable D call. Germline CDR1 SGHDN, CDR2 FVKESK. The CDR3 has 13 residues. Trimming took 4 bases from V and 6 from J, leaving 13 bases between them. In DNA, the CDR3 is TGTGCCAGCAGCCCTCGGCTGGGTGGCGAGCAGTACTTC. It specifies CASSPRLGGEQYF.

Comment on this clonotype: The conserved final phenylalanine or tryptophan is absent from the CDR3, which likely points to a read error. V is TRBV7-8 and J is TRBJ2-7, with TRBD2 matching 10 bases. V lost 0 bases to trimming and J lost 2 bases; unmatched junction nucleotides: 4. Germline-derived CDR1 and CDR2 are SGHVS and FQNEAQ. The CDR3 loop spans 16 amino acids. The CDR3 DNA is TGTGCCAGCAGCTTAGCCAAACTAGCGGGAACCTACGAGCAGTACCTC. Translation: CASSLAKLAGTYEQYL.

This clonotype was picked up many times. J is TRBJ2-3 and V is TRBV20-1; the match to TRBD1 covers 7 bases. The junction had 17 bases not matched to a gene; V was cut back by 6 bases and J by 5 bases. CDR1 DFQATT and CDR2 SNEGSKA come from the germline V gene (reference sequence). The CDR3 runs 16 residues. The DNA of the CDR3 is TGCAGTGCGAAGGGATTCAAGGGGGCATTACGAGATACGCAGTATTTT. This sequence encodes CSAKGFKGALRDTQYF.

This clonotype is judged medium-sized. V usage is TRBV7-9 and J usage is TRBJ1-2; 7 nucleotides match TRBD1. Trimming cost V 2 bases and J 0 bases; bases outside gene matches: 6. Germline CDR1 SEHNR, CDR2 FQNEAQ (reference sequence). The CDR3 runs 16 residues. The CDR3 loop reads CASSLLGGNPNYGYTF. Here the CDR3 DNA reads TGTGCCAGCAGCTTATTAGGGGGCAACCCTAACTATGGCTACACCTTC.

This clonotype was seen many times. DNA for the CDR3: TGTGCCAGCAGTTCCCTCACAGGCCCGAATCAGCCCCAGCATTTT. Amino acids: CASSSLTGPNQPQHF. The chain uses TRBV6-5 and TRBJ1-5, with D tentatively TRBD1 (5 bases). Germline CDR1 is MNHEY and CDR2 is SVGAGI. Trimming pared 4 bases from V and 4 bases from J, leaving 14 bases between. The CDR3 sequence is 15 residues long.